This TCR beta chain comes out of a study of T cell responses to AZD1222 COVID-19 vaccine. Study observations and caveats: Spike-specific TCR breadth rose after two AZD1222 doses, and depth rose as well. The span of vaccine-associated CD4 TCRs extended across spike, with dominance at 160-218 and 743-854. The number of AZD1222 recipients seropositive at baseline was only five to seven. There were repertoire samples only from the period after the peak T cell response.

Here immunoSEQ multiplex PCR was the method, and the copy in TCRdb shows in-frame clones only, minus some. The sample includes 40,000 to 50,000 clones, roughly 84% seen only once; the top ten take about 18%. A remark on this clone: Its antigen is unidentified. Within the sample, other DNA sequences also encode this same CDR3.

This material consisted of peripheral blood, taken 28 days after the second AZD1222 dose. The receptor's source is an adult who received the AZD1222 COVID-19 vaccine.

In nucleotides, the CDR3 is TGTGCCAGTAGTATTGGCCAATCTAATAGCAATCAGCCCCAGCATTTT. It encodes CASSIGQSNSNQPQHF. The rearrangement uses TRBV19 and TRBJ1-5; no clear D. The V end lost 3 bases, the J end lost 0 bases, and 12 bases lay between the germline ends. The CDR3 runs to 16 residues. Germline values: CDR1 LNHDA, CDR2 SQIVND (reference sequence).